These T cell receptor beta chains were read from a single sample in a study of CD8 T cells in ankylosing spondylitis. Using its own MiXCR run on the 5' RACE reads, TCRdb lists one record per CDR3 protein. The sample lists 300,000 to 350,000 distinct CDR3 sequences; approximately 15% were seen once. Sequencing used blood, either unsorted or a sorted T cell fraction (not recorded which). Receptors were obtained from a male donor with ankylosing spondylitis or in good health (not recorded which). Each CDR3 is given with its conserved first and last residue. D genes are given only for firm matches. Size is omitted from some rows. Given values are once, few, many or a class for expanded clones.

TRBJ2-6,TRBV12-3/TRBV12-4,TRBD1,few,CASSQGQGWANVLTF,TGTGCCAGCAGCCAGGGACAGGGCTGGGCCAACGTCCTGACTTTC
TRBJ1-2,TRBV6-1,-,-,CAGSRDRDNYGYTF,TGTGCCGGCAGTCGCGACAGAGATAACTATGGCTACACCTTC
TRBJ2-7,TRBV5-6,TRBD1,few,CASSPGTGERDYEQYF,TGTGCCAGCAGCCCTGGGACAGGGGAAAGGGACTACGAGCAGTACTTC
TRBJ2-1,TRBV12-3/TRBV12-4,-,-,CASSFTGYEQFF,TGTGCCAGCAGCTTCACAGGTTATGAGCAGTTCTTC
TRBJ2-1,TRBV7-2,TRBD2,-,CASSFGTNNEQFF,TGTGCCAGCAGCTTCGGGACTAACAATGAGCAGTTCTTC
TRBJ2-1,TRBV4-1,-,few,CASSQDYAGSNEQFF,TGCGCCAGCAGCCAAGATTACGCAGGGAGCAATGAGCAGTTCTTC
TRBJ2-7,TRBV5-1,-,few,CASGQDARRQYF,TGCGCCAGCGGCCAAGATGCTCGCAGGCAGTACTTC
TRBJ2-2,TRBV5-1,-,-,CASSLTINTGELFF,TGCGCCAGCAGCCTGACTATTAACACCGGGGAGCTGTTTTTT
TRBJ1-3,TRBV29-1,-,few,CSVETALTSSGNTIYF,TGCAGCGTTGAAACAGCCCTAACGAGCTCTGGAAACACCATATATTTT
TRBJ2-3,TRBV7-6,-,-,CASSLGGGFDTQYF,TGTGCCAGCAGCTTAGGGGGCGGGTTTGATACGCAGTATTTT
TRBJ2-7,TRBV15,TRBD2,-,CATSRDRGGGSYEQYF,TGTGCCACCAGCAGAGATCGTGGCGGGGGCTCCTACGAGCAGTACTTC
TRBJ2-3,TRBV21-1,-,few,CASSALTSGYTDTQYF,TGTGCCAGCAGCGCCCTCACTAGCGGATACACAGATACGCAGTATTTT
TRBJ1-3,TRBV5-1,-,-,CASSGNGGPGNTIYF,TGCGCCAGCAGCGGGAACGGCGGACCTGGAAACACCATATATTTT
TRBJ1-5,TRBV2,TRBD1,once,CASKRDREDQPQHF,TGTGCCAGCAAAAGGGACAGGGAAGATCAGCCCCAGCATTTT
TRBJ2-1,TRBV12-3/TRBV12-4,-,-,CASSLKLGAVEQFF,TGTGCCAGCAGTTTAAAATTGGGAGCGGTCGAGCAGTTCTTC
TRBJ1-1,TRBV30,-,-,CAWSVLALGPAFF,TGTGCCTGGAGTGTACTGGCCCTAGGACCGGCTTTCTTT
TRBJ2-4,TRBV11-2,TRBD1,many,CASSLGDRVLAKNIQYF,TGTGCCAGCAGCTTAGGGGACAGAGTTCTAGCCAAAAACATTCAGTACTTC
TRBJ2-7,TRBV12-3/TRBV12-4,-,many,CASSPSRHEQYF,TGTGCCAGCAGCCCGTCCCGTCACGAGCAGTACTTC
TRBJ1-1,TRBV20-1,-,many,CSVGRNTEAFF,TGCAGTGTAGGTAGGAACACTGAAGCTTTCTTT
TRBJ1-1,TRBV5-1,-,many,CASKMNTEAFF,TGCGCCAGCAAGATGAACACTGAAGCTTTCTTT
TRBJ1-2,TRBV20-1,TRBD1,many,CSARASGDSYGYTF,TGCAGTGCTAGAGCGAGCGGGGACAGCTATGGCTACACCTTC
TRBJ1-3,TRBV10-3,TRBD1,-,CAISERDRESRDTIYF,TGTGCCATCAGTGAGCGGGACAGGGAATCAAGAGACACCATATATTTT
TRBJ2-5,TRBV19,-,-,CASSMKRETQYF,TGTGCCAGTAGTATGAAGAGGGAGACCCAGTACTTC
TRBJ1-1,TRBV6-1,-,-,CASSVASATEAFF,TGTGCCAGCAGTGTAGCCAGTGCCACTGAAGCTTTCTTT
TRBJ1-3,TRBV7-2,-,few,CASSFSGVEGNTIYF,TGTGCCAGCAGCTTCTCAGGGGTAGAAGGAAACACCATATATTTT
TRBJ2-1,TRBV7-9,TRBD1,few,CASSLGTDRMNEQFF,TGTGCCAGCAGCCTGGGAACGGACAGGATGAATGAGCAGTTCTTC
TRBJ2-5,TRBV18,-,few,CASSWISETETQYF,TGTGCCAGCTCATGGATCTCCGAAACAGAGACCCAGTACTTC
TRBJ2-1,TRBV11-2,-,few,CASSPPGGGQFF,TGTGCCAGCAGCCCCCCCGGGGGCGGACAGTTCTTC
TRBJ2-3,TRBV3-1,TRBD2,-,CAISTSGRPDTQYF,TGTGCCATCTCGACTAGCGGGAGACCAGATACGCAGTATTTT
TRBJ1-2,TRBV5-1,-,few,CASSLREFNYGYTF,TGCGCCAGCAGCTTGCGAGAATTTAACTATGGCTACACCTTC
TRBJ1-2,TRBV6-2/TRBV6-3,-,-,CASSTKQGSLGGYTF,TGTGCCAGCAGCACCAAACAGGGAAGCTTAGGTGGCTACACCTTC
TRBJ2-7,TRBV4-1,TRBD2,-,CASSPGTSGGPYEQYF,TGCGCCAGCAGTCCCGGGACTAGCGGGGGTCCCTACGAGCAGTACTTC
TRBJ2-3,TRBV6-2/TRBV6-3,TRBD2,few,CASRPRGLRGLAFKESDTQYF,TGTGCCAGCAGACCCCGAGGGTTGAGGGGACTAGCGTTCAAGGAATCAGATACGCAGTATTTT
TRBJ2-7,TRBV6-2/TRBV6-3,-,-,CASSFPRSRGNEQYF,TGTGCCAGCAGTTTTCCTCGTTCCCGTGGTAACGAGCAGTACTTC
TRBJ1-4,TRBV3-1,-,-,CASSPRTNEKLFF,TGTGCCAGCAGCCCCCGAACTAATGAAAAACTGTTTTTT
TRBJ1-5,TRBV7-9,-,-,CASSPPGSNQPQHF,TGTGCCAGCAGCCCCCCGGGGAGCAATCAGCCCCAGCATTTT
TRBJ2-1,TRBV5-1,TRBD2,-,CASSLGPSGAWSTEQFF,TGCGCCAGCAGCTTGGGGCCTAGCGGGGCCTGGTCCACTGAGCAGTTCTTC
TRBJ2-2,TRBV7-7,TRBD2,-,CASSPTSENTGELFF,TGTGCCAGCAGCCCGACTAGCGAGAACACCGGGGAGCTGTTTTTT
TRBJ2-7,TRBV23-1,-,-,CASSRDRGAGAHKPSSYEQYF,TGCGCCAGCAGCCGGGACCGAGGCGCTGGGGCCCACAAACCTAGCTCCTACGAGCAGTACTTC
TRBJ1-1,TRBV6-6,-,-,CASSRVGDTEAFF,TGTGCCAGCAGTAGGGTGGGGGACACTGAAGCTTTCTTT
TRBJ2-2,TRBV18,-,-,CASSPSGNTGELFF,TGTGCCAGCTCACCGTCCGGGAACACCGGGGAGCTGTTTTTT
TRBJ2-5,TRBV5-1,-,-,CASSLRTAIETQYF,TGCGCCAGCAGCTTGAGGACAGCTATAGAGACCCAGTACTTC
TRBJ1-2,TRBV20-1,-,-,CSARHLRNYGYTF,TGCAGTGCTAGACATTTAAGGAACTATGGCTACACCTTC
TRBJ2-1,TRBV12-5,-,-,CASEVSGTAYNEQFF,TGTGCTAGTGAGGTGTCAGGGACGGCCTACAATGAGCAGTTCTTC
TRBJ2-7,TRBV5-1,TRBD2,few,CASSVGGTSGSSYEQYF,TGCGCCAGCAGCGTTGGGGGGACTAGCGGGAGTTCCTACGAGCAGTACTTC
TRBJ2-7,TRBV11-3,TRBD2,few,CASSGGTGLAYEQYF,TGTGCCAGCAGTGGCGGTACGGGACTAGCTTACGAGCAGTACTTC
TRBJ1-5,TRBV5-1,-,many,CASSWTGGDQPQHF,TGCGCCAGCAGCTGGACCGGGGGCGACCAGCCCCAGCATTTT
TRBJ2-7,TRBV29-1,TRBD1,-,CSVLTGAATYEQYF,TGCAGCGTCCTTACAGGGGCGGCTACCTACGAGCAGTACTTC
TRBJ1-1,TRBV13,TRBD1,few,CASRGQPPTEAFF,TGTGCCAGCAGGGGACAGCCGCCCACTGAAGCTTTCTTT
TRBJ2-5,TRBV5-1,-,few,CASSAEGRNQETQYF,TGCGCCAGCAGCGCCGAAGGACGGAACCAAGAGACCCAGTACTTC
TRBJ2-5,TRBV20-1,-,many,CSARSGLETQYF,TGCAGCGCTAGATCGGGGTTAGAGACCCAGTACTTC
TRBJ1-2,TRBV30,-,-,CAWTPLGRGNYGYTF,TGTGCCTGGACCCCTCTGGGCAGGGGTAACTATGGCTACACCTTC
TRBJ2-3,TRBV12-3/TRBV12-4,-,-,CASRAGAISTDTQYF,TGTGCCAGCAGAGCAGGGGCGATTAGCACAGATACGCAGTATTTT
TRBJ2-3,TRBV7-9,-,few,CASLNTRMGTDTQYF,TGTGCCAGCCTGAATACTAGGATGGGCACAGATACGCAGTATTTT
TRBJ2-7,TRBV5-6,-,few,CASSLQAWEQYF,TGTGCCAGCAGCTTACAGGCCTGGGAGCAGTACTTC
TRBJ2-2,TRBV12-3/TRBV12-4,TRBD2,few,CASSLASGGTRKELFF,TGTGCCAGCAGCTTGGCGAGCGGGGGGACTAGGAAGGAGCTGTTTTTT